This TCR beta chain appears in the sequencing data of a study of preoperative IRX-2 immunotherapy in early breast cancer. The treatment denotes: preoperative locoregional IRX-2 cytokine immunotherapy. Patients received preoperative, locoregional IRX-2 cytokine immunotherapy in a phase Ib study. The germline CDR1 and CDR2 sequences are MNHGY and SAAAGT. V was cut by 8 bases and J by 7 bases, with 9 bases left in between. The CDR3 runs 12 residues. Clones were read by immunoSEQ multiplex PCR, and TCRdb kept only the in-frame ones, dropping some. The sample yields around 95,000 clones, 80% to 90% seen once.

Sequencing was performed on tumor tissue, taken after IRX-2 immunotherapy. J is TRBJ1-6 and V is TRBV6-8; D gene unclear. The source is a human donor with breast cancer. The CDR3 protein is CASFRRNSPLHF. CDR3 DNA: TGTGCCAGCTTCAGGAGGAATTCACCCCTCCACTTT.